This passage covers 14 T cell receptor beta chains from one sample sequenced in a study of regulatory T cells in long-lasting Graves disease. The time point was: persistent/refractory GD, antithyroid drugs over 5 years with positive TRAb. The TCR library was prepared using RNA isolated from PBMCs. Sequencing libraries for TCR beta were prepared with iRepertoire HTBI primers and Arm-PCR of CDR3 regions. TCRdb reanalysed the multiplex PCR reads using MiXCR and keeps one entry per CDR3 protein. The sample has under 450,000 distinct CDR3 sequences, 20% to 30% seen once. Sequenced material: peripheral blood mononuclear cells (PBMCs), taken when the disease was refractory, from a patient treated with antithyroid drugs. All receptors derive from a female donor with Graves disease.

This clonotype was found many times. The chain has TRBV6-2 or TRBV6-3 and TRBJ1-2, with D possibly matching TRBD1 (6 bases). CDR3 length: 13 amino acids. V lost 6 bases, J lost 0 bases, and 8 bases lay in between. Looked up from germline, CDR1 is MNHEY and CDR2 is SVGEGT. In nucleotides, the CDR3 is TGTGCCAGCAGAGGACAGTCTAACTATGGCTACACCTTC. It yields the protein CASRGQSNYGYTF.

This clonotype was counted ten times or more. This chain links TRBV2 with TRBJ1-2, with 10 nucleotides matching TRBD1. After removal of 10 bases from V and 4 bases from J, the junction contained 9 bases not matched to a gene. In germline, CDR1 is SNHLY, CDR2 FYNNEI. The CDR3 consists of 14 residues. CDR3 loop: CATTIRDRGYGYTF. The CDR3 DNA is TGTGCCACCACGATCCGGGACAGGGGCTATGGCTACACCTTC.

This clonotype was picked up a small number of times. V is TRBV20-1 and J is TRBJ1-5, with 9 bases fitting TRBD1. CDR3 length equals 16 residues. CDR1 and CDR2 from the germline V gene are DFQATT and SNEGSKA (reference sequence). V lost 6 bases and J lost 2; bases outside the gene matches: 11. Written as DNA, the CDR3 is TGCAGTGCCAAGCCGGGACAGGGTTCAGGCAATCAGCCCCAGCATTTT. This encodes CSAKPGQGSGNQPQHF.

This chain connects TRBV5-6 to TRBJ2-5; D assignment may be TRBD1 or TRBD2 (5 bases each). Per germline, CDR1 SGHDT and CDR2 YYEEEE. Trimming stripped 8 bases from V and 5 bases from J, with 16 bases between. CDR3 size: 13 residues. This chain's CDR3 is CASWGTNGETQYF. The DNA for the CDR3 is TGTGCCAGTTGGGGGACCAACGGGGAGACCCAGTACTTC.

The chain joins TRBV20-1 to TRBJ2-5; D is uncertain. This CDR3 comprises 14 residues. Germline V gene lookup returns CDR1 DFQATT and CDR2 SNEGSKA (reference sequence). Trimming stripped 2 bases from V and 2 bases from J, with 12 bases between. For the CDR3, the DNA is TGCAGTGCTAGATTGGTTCGCGGACAAGAGACCCAGTACTTC. Its protein is CSARLVRGQETQYF.

The chain employs TRBV6-1 and TRBJ2-2, with 12 bases matching TRBD2. The CDR3 is 18 amino acids. The V gene end was trimmed by 5 bases and the J gene end by 0 bases; junction bases not matched to a gene: 7. Germline loops: CDR1 MNHNS, CDR2 SASEGT. The CDR3 bases are TGTGCCAGCAGTAAGCAGCTAGCGGGAGGGACGAACACCGGGGAGCTGTTTTTT. It translates to CASSKQLAGGTNTGELFF.

This clonotype was counted only a few times. The rearrangement joins TRBV29-1 to TRBJ1-1; D is ambiguous. The CDR3 loop spans 13 amino acids. With 4 bases removed from V and 3 bases from J, the gap between germline ends came to 12 bases. The germline V gene has CDR1 SQVTM and CDR2 ANQGSEA. CDR3 bases: TGCAGCGTTGCGAAAGGGCGCGACACTGAAGCTTTCTTT. It encodes CSVAKGRDTEAFF.

This clonotype was observed many times. The gene calls are TRBV28 and TRBJ2-4; D is unclear. Trimming took off 6 bases at V and 5 bases at J, with 8 bases between the two ends. This CDR3 region has 12 residues. Germline V lookup: CDR1 MDHEN, CDR2 SYDVKM. The CDR3 coding sequence is TGTGCCAGCAGAACCGGGCAAAACATTCAGTACTTC. Translating it yields CASRTGQNIQYF.

V and J are TRBV3-1 and TRBJ2-5, with 14 bases lining up with TRBD2. This CDR3 is 21 amino acids long. Germline CDR1 and CDR2: LGHDT and YNNKEL (reference sequence). The ends lost 1 base at V and 3 bases at J; junction bases unmatched: 16. The CDR3 spells CASSQVRIAKTSGRVEETQYF. The CDR3 DNA reads as TGTGCCAGCAGCCAAGTTCGTATAGCAAAGACTAGCGGGAGGGTAGAAGAGACCCAGTACTTC.

The chain recombines TRBV5-1 with TRBJ1-1, with TRBD1 as a possible D gene (6 bases). V lost 0 bases, J lost 1 base, and 16 bases lay in between. This CDR3 is built from 17 residues. Germline assignment: CDR1 SGHRS and CDR2 YFSETQ. CDR3 protein: CASSLVPWTASNTEAFF. CDR3 DNA: TGCGCCAGCAGCTTGGTGCCATGGACAGCTTCGAACACTGAAGCTTTCTTT.

This clonotype showed up just once. This rearrangement joins TRBV25-1 to TRBJ2-7; TRBD2 matches at 10 bases. Germline lookup yields CDR1 MGHDK and CDR2 SYGVNS. The CDR3 has 16 amino acids. V shed 2 bases, J shed 2 bases, and the junction held 6 bases outside the gene matches. CDR3 region: CASSEIAGGTAYEQYF. The CDR3 nucleotides are TGTGCCAGCAGTGAAATAGCGGGGGGTACTGCCTACGAGCAGTACTTC.

There are a few counts of this clonotype. The rearrangement uses TRBV6-1 and TRBJ2-5, with D possibly matching TRBD2 (5 bases). Trimming removed 7 bases from V and 5 bases from J, with 17 bases in between. This CDR3 is built from 14 residues. Germline V lookup: CDR1 MNHNS, CDR2 SASEGT. In DNA form, the CDR3 reads TGTGCCAGCAACGACGAGGGTGGAGAGGAGACCCAGTACTTC. Amino acids: CASNDEGGEETQYF.

This clonotype was seen ten or more times. This chain connects TRBV6-1 to TRBJ1-2, with TRBD1 matching 9 bases. V lost 7 bases, J lost 3 bases, and 3 bases stayed unmatched. Per the germline V gene, CDR1 is MNHNS and CDR2 is SASEGT. The CDR3 contains 13 residues. CDR3 loop: CASTRDRDYGYTF. The CDR3 nucleotides are TGTGCCAGCACTCGGGACAGGGACTATGGCTACACCTTC.

The chain joins TRBV28 to TRBJ1-5; D gene uncertain. The germline gives CDR1 MDHEN, CDR2 SYDVKM. V was shortened by 10 bases and J by 2 bases, with 12 bases between the two germline ends. The CDR3 covers 13 residues. The CDR3 sequence is CATDLGGNQPQHF. The CDR3 DNA follows: TGTGCCACCGACCTTGGGGGCAATCAGCCCCAGCATTTT. Full variable domain (missing parts from reference TRBV28 and TRBJ1-5): DVKVTQSSRYLVKRTGEKVFLECVQDMDHENMFWYRQDPGLGLRLIYFSYDVKMKEKGDIPEGYSVSREKKERFSLILESASTNQTSMYLCATDLGGNQPQHFGDGTRLSIL.